This TCR beta chain was recovered during a study of blood T cell repertoires in COVID-19. Study-level information: There were acute and convalescent COVID-19 samples, and they came from the United States, Italy and Spain. The cDNA or gDNA used as material had been derived from T cells, B-cell-depleted T cells, or PBMCs.

Original processing methods: For nucleated cells, counts were estimated from reference gene primer amplification. Data came from immunoSEQ multiplex PCR; TCRdb stores just in-frame clones and leaves some out. Clone size and the V and J calls come from that table; the DNA yielded D and trimming. The profile shows 32,000 or so clones, roughly nine tenths of them singletons. The V gene's germline CDR1 is MNHEY and CDR2 SVGEGT. The V segment lost 2 bases and the J segment 4 bases; nucleotides outside the gene matches: 7. The CDR3 contains 15 residues. J is TRBJ2-5 and V is TRBV6-2 or TRBV6-3, with 7 positions matching TRBD2. This clonotype originated in a man between 50 and 59 years old with active or convalescent COVID-19. Sequenced input: peripheral blood. The CDR3: CASSYRREGRETQYF. CDR3 nucleotides: TGTGCCAGCAGTTACCGCAGGGAGGGACGAGAGACCCAGTACTTC.